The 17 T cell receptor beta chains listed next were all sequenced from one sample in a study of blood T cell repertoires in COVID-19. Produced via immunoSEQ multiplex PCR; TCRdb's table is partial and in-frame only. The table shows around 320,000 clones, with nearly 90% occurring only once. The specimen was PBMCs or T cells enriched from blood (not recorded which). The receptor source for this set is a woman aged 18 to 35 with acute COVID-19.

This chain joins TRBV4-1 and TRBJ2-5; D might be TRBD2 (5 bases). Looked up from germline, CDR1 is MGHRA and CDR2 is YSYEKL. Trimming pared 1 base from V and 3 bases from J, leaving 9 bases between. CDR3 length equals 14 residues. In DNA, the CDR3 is TGCGCCAGCAGCCAAGGGGCCGGGGAAGAGACCCAGTACTTC. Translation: CASSQGAGEETQYF.

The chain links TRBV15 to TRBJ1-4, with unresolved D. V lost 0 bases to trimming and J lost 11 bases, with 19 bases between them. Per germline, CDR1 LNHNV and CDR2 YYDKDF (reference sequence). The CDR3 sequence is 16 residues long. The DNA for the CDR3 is TGTGCCACCAGCAGAGATCCATCGGGAGCCCAGAAGAAACTGTTTTTT. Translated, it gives CATSRDPSGAQKKLFF.

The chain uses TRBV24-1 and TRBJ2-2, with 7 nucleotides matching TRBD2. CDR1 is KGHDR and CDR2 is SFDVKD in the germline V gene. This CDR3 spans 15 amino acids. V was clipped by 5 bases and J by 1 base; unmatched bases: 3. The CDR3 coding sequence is TGTGCCACCAGTGGAGCTAGCGGGAACACCGGGGAGCTGTTTTTT. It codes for CATSGASGNTGELFF.

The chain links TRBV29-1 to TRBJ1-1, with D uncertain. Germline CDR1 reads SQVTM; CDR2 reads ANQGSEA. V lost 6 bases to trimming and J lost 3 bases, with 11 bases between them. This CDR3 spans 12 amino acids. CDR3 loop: CSVRAWDTEAFF. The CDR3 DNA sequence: TGCAGCGTCCGAGCGTGGGACACTGAAGCTTTCTTT.

CDR3 coding DNA: TGTGCCAGCAGTGAAAAGGGGGACTCACCCCTCCACTTT. Translated, it gives CASSEKGDSPLHF. The rearrangement links TRBV2 to TRBJ1-6, with a possible D match to TRBD1 (6 bases). The CDR3 loop spans 13 amino acids. Germline loops: CDR1 SNHLY, CDR2 FYNNEI. Between the trimmed V and J ends, which lost 2 bases and 10 bases, there was a span of 9 bases.

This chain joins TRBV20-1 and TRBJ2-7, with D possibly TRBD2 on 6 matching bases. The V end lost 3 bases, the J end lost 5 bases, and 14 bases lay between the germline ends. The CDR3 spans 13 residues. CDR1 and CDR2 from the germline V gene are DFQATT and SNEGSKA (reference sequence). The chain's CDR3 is CSASLSGVDEQYF. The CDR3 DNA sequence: TGCAGTGCTAGTTTGTCGGGAGTCGACGAGCAGTACTTC.

This CDR3 is CASSLDTSGNTIYF. The DNA of the CDR3 is TGTGCCAGCAGTCTCGACACCTCTGGAAACACCATATATTTT. The genes are TRBV28 and TRBJ1-3; D remains unclear. CDR1 is MDHEN and CDR2 is SYDVKM in the germline V gene. This CDR3 has 14 residues. Trimming took off 5 bases at V and 0 bases at J, with 8 bases between the two ends.

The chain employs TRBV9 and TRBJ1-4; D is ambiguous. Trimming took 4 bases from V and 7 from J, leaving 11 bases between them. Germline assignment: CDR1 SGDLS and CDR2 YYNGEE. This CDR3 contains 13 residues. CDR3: CASSPPSGEKLFF. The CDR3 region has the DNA TGTGCCAGCAGCCCGCCCTCGGGTGAAAAACTGTTTTTT.

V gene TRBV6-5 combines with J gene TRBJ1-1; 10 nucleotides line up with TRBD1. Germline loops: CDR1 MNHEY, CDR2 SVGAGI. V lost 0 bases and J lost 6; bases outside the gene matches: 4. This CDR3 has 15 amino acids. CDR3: CASSYSIGQGAEAFF. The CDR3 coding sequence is TGTGCCAGCAGTTACTCAATTGGACAGGGGGCTGAAGCTTTCTTT.

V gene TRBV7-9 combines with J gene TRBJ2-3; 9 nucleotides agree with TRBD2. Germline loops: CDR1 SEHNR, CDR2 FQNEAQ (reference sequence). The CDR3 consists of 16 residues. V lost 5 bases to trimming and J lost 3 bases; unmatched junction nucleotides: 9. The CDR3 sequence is CASSPRSAGGTDTQYF. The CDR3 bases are TGTGCCAGCAGCCCTCGTTCAGCGGGAGGAACAGATACGCAGTATTTT. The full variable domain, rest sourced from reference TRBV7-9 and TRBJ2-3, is DTGVSQNPRHKITKRGQNVTFRCDPISEHNRLYWYRQTLGQGPEFLTYFQNEAQLEKSRLLSDRFSAERPKGSFSTLEIQRTEQGDSAMYLCASSPRSAGGTDTQYFGPGTRLTVL.

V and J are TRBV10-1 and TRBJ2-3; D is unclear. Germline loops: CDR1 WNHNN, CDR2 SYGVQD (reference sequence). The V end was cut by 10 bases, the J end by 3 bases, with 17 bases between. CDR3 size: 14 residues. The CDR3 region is CATSENIPTDTQYF. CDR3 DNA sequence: TGCGCCACCAGCGAGAACATACCTACAGATACGCAGTATTTT.

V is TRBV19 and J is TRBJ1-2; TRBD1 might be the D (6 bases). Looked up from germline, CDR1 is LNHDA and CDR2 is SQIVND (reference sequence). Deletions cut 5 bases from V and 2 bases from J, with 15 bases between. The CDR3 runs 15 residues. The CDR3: CASSVLQGKNYGYTF. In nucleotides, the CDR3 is TGTGCCAGTAGTGTCCTGCAGGGGAAGAACTATGGCTACACCTTC.

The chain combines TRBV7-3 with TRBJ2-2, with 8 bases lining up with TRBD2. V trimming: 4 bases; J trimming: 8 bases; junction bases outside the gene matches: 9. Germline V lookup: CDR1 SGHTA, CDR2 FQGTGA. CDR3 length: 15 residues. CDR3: CASSSGGTRGGELFF. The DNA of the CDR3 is TGTGCCAGCAGCTCCGGAGGGACTAGAGGTGGGGAGCTGTTTTTT.

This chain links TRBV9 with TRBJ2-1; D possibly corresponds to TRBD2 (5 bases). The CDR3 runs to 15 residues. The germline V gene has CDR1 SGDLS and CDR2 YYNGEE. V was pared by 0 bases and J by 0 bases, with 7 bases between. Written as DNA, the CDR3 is TGTGCCAGCAGCGTAGGACTAAGCTCCTACAATGAGCAGTTCTTC. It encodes CASSVGLSSYNEQFF.

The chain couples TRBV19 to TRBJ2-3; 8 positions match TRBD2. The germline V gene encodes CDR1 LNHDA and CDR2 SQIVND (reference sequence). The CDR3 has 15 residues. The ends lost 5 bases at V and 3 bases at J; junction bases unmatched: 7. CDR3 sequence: CASSPPGRATDTQYF. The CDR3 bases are TGTGCCAGTAGTCCCCCCGGGAGGGCAACAGATACGCAGTATTTT.

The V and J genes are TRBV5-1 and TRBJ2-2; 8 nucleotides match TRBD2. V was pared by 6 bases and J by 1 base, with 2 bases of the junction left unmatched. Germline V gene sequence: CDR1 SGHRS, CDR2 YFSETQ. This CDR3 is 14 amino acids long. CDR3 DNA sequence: TGCGCCAGCAAGGCGGGAGGGAACACCGGGGAGCTGTTTTTT. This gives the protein CASKAGGNTGELFF.

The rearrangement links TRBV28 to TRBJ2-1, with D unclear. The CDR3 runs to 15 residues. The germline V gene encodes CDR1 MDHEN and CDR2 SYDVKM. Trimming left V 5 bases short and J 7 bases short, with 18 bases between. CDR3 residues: CASSPLLKKRNEQFF. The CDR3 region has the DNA TGTGCCAGCAGTCCCCTTCTAAAGAAGAGAAATGAGCAGTTCTTC.